Listed here is a single T cell receptor beta chain. Antigen unknown. The data were produced by immunoSEQ multiplex PCR, yet TCRdb's version contains in-frame clones alone and is incomplete. This sample has a few hundred thousand clones, with about nine tenths found just once. This specimen belongs to a study of shared clonotypes between healthy human individuals. Study overall: Contributing individuals were two females and a few males aged 18 to 49. Findings and caveats of the study: Across subsets, estimated richness was generally greater for naive than for memory populations.

The V and J ends lost 2 bases and 5 bases respectively, with 7 bases between them. CDR1 and CDR2 (germline): SGHTA, FQGTGA. The CDR3 runs to 13 residues. The TCR sequence derives from a man aged 18 to 30 in good health. V gene TRBV7-3 combines with J gene TRBJ1-5; D remains ambiguous. Sequencing used memory CD8+ T cells sorted from blood. As for subset: CD45RO+ cells pooled with CCR7-negative TemRA cells. DNA of the CDR3: TGTGCCAGCAGCTTAGGACTTTATCAGCCCCAGCATTTT. Residues: CASSLGLYQPQHF. Full variable domain (remainder filled in from reference TRBV7-3 and TRBJ1-5): GAGVSQTPSNKVTEKGKYVELRCDPISGHTALYWYRQSLGQGPEFLIYFQGTGAADDSGLPNDRFFAVRPEGSVSTLKIQRTERGDSAVYLCASSLGLYQPQHFGDGTRLSIL.